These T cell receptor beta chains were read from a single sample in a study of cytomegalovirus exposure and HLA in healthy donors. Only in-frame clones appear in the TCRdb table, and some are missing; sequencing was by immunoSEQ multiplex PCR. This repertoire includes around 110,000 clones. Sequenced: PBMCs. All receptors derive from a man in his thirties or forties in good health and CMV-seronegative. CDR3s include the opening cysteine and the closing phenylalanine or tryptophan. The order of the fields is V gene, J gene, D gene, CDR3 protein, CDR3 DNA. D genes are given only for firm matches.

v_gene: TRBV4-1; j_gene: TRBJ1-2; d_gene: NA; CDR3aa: CASSQDWGGHGYTF; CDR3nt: TGCGCCAGCAGCCAAGATTGGGGAGGGCATGGCTACACCTTC
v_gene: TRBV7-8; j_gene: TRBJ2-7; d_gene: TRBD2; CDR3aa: CASSFGTSGNEQYF; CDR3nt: TGTGCCAGCAGTTTCGGGACTAGCGGTAACGAGCAGTACTTC
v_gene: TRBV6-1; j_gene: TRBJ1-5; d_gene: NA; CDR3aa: CASRLQGNSNQPQHF; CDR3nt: TGTGCCAGCAGATTGCAGGGGAATAGCAATCAGCCCCAGCATTTT
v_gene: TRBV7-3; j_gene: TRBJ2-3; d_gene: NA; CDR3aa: CASRQSSSTDTQYF; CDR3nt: TGTGCCAGCAGACAATCATCAAGCACAGATACGCAGTATTTT
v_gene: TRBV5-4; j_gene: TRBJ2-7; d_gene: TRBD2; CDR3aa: CASTLGEGGHEQYF; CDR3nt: TGTGCCAGCACCCTTGGGGAGGGAGGACACGAGCAGTACTTC
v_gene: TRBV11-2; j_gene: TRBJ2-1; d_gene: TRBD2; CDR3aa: CASTLAGGSYNEQFF; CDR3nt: TGTGCCAGCACCTTAGCGGGGGGGAGCTACAATGAGCAGTTCTTC
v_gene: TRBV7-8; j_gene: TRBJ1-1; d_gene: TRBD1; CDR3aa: CASRYRGLNTEAFF; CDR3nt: TGTGCCAGCAGGTACAGGGGGCTCAACACTGAAGCTTTCTTT
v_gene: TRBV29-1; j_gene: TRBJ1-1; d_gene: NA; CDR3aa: CSAAPGGGTEAFF; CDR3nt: TGCAGCGCCGCTCCGGGGGGCGGCACTGAAGCTTTCTTT
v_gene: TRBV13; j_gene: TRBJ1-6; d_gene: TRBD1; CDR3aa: CASINRGFNSPLHF; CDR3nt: TGTGCCAGCATCAACAGGGGATTTAATTCACCCCTCCACTTT
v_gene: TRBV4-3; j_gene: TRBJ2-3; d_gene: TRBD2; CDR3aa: CASSPWTSGANGGDTQYF; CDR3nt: TGCGCCAGCAGCCCCTGGACTAGCGGGGCGAACGGAGGAGATACGCAGTATTTT
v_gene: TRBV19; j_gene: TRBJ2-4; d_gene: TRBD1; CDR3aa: CASRDRGQLAKNIQYF; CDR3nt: TGTGCCAGCCGGGACAGGGGGCAGCTAGCCAAAAACATTCAGTACTTC
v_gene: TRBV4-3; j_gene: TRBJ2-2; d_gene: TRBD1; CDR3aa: CASSQAGQGLNTGELFF; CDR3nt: TGCGCCAGCAGCCAGGCTGGACAGGGGTTGAACACCGGGGAGCTGTTTTTT
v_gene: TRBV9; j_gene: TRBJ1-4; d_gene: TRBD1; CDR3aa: CASSPGTGNEKLFF; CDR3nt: TGTGCCAGCAGCCCCGGGACAGGGAATGAAAAACTGTTTTTT
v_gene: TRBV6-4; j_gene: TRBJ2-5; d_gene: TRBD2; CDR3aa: CASITTSGGTQYQETQYF; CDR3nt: TGTGCCAGCATTACTACTAGCGGGGGGACCCAGTACCAAGAGACCCAGTACTTC
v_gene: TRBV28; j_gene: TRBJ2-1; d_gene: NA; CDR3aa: CASSLGRGQANRGGEQFF; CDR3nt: TGTGCCAGCAGTTTAGGAAGGGGGCAGGCGAACCGGGGGGGTGAGCAGTTCTTC
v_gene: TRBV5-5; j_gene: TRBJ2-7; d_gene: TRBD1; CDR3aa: CASSLTGGYTYEQYF; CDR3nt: TGTGCCAGCAGCTTGACAGGGGGTTATACCTACGAGCAGTACTTC
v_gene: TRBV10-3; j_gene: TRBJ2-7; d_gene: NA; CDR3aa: CAISPGPLLEQYF; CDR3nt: TGTGCCATCAGCCCAGGGCCCTTGTTAGAGCAGTACTTC
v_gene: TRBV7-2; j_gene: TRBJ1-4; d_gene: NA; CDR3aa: CASSLAAGANEKLFF; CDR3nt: TGTGCCAGCAGCTTAGCCGCCGGGGCTAATGAAAAACTGTTTTTT
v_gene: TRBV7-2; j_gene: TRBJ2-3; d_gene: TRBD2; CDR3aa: CASSLERGVTQYF; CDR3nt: TGTGCCAGCAGCTTAGAGCGGGGGGTTACGCAGTATTTT
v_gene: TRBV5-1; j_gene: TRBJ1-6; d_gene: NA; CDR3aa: CASSLAGIGSYNSPLHF; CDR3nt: TGCGCCAGCAGCTTGGCAGGGATAGGCTCCTATAATTCACCCCTCCACTTT